The rows below give T cell receptor beta chains drawn from one sample of a study of PD-L1 blockade in urothelial cancer. The data were produced by immunoSEQ multiplex PCR, yet TCRdb's version contains in-frame clones alone and is incomplete. This table holds some 50,000 clones, around 85% found once. The sample was PBMCs, taken around atezolizumab (anti-PD-L1) treatment. The receptors were sampled from an older woman with urothelial cancer. Both conserved end residues are trimmed from each CDR3. Fields, in order: J gene, V gene, CDR3 protein.

j_call: TRBJ2-1; v_call: TRBV2; cdr3_aa: ASTLERNNEQF
j_call: TRBJ1-6; v_call: TRBV19; cdr3_aa: ASSPTGFSPLH
j_call: TRBJ1-2; v_call: TRBV19; cdr3_aa: ASSIEGQGYGYT
j_call: TRBJ1-1; v_call: TRBV2; cdr3_aa: ASRWRNTEAF
j_call: TRBJ1-1; v_call: TRBV27; cdr3_aa: ASGRTGGFSEAF
j_call: TRBJ1-1; v_call: TRBV19; cdr3_aa: ASSQLNTEAF
j_call: TRBJ2-7; v_call: TRBV4-1; cdr3_aa: ASSQTPPSLLAGGANEQY
j_call: TRBJ2-7; v_call: TRBV5-4; cdr3_aa: ASSLSWTDYEQY
j_call: TRBJ1-1; v_call: TRBV6-5; cdr3_aa: ASSRGGATEAF
j_call: TRBJ2-1; v_call: TRBV5-8; cdr3_aa: ASSLSSGNEQF
j_call: TRBJ2-1; v_call: TRBV7-2; cdr3_aa: ASSADGRRRGYNEQF
j_call: TRBJ2-7; v_call: TRBV29-1; cdr3_aa: SVGQGISYEQY